These 26 T cell receptor beta chains were all obtained from the same sample, sequenced in a study of cytomegalovirus exposure and HLA in healthy donors. The PCR made use of 60 Vbeta and 13 Jbeta primers. TCRdb's table, derived via immunoSEQ multiplex PCR, lists solely in-frame clones and lacks some. The table for this sample gives 150,000 to 200,000 clones. The sequenced material came from PBMCs. The source is a woman aged 60-75 years in good health and CMV-seronegative.

The chain employs TRBV2 and TRBJ2-6; TRBD2 might be the D (6 bases). Per the germline V gene, CDR1 is SNHLY and CDR2 is FYNNEI. Trimming left V 5 bases short and J 0 bases short, with 8 bases between. The CDR3 is made up of 15 amino acids. CDR3 sequence (DNA): TGTGCCAGCAGTCCGGGGGACTCTGGGGCCAACGTCCTGACTTTC. Translation gives CASSPGDSGANVLTF.

V and J are TRBV9 and TRBJ1-1; 7 bases are a match to TRBD1. V trimming: 2 bases; J trimming: 5 bases; junction bases outside the gene matches: 9. CDR3 length: 15 residues. Germline V gene lookup returns CDR1 SGDLS and CDR2 YYNGEE. As DNA, the CDR3 is TGTGCCAGCAGCGTTCAGACAGGGAGAAATACTGAAGCTTTCTTT. Translating it yields CASSVQTGRNTEAFF.

CDR3 amino acids: CASGPNWTNTGELFF. The CDR3 DNA follows: TGTGCCAGCGGCCCAAATTGGACAAACACCGGGGAGCTGTTTTTT. The chain joins TRBV2 to TRBJ2-2; perhaps TRBD1 as D (5 bases). Germline CDR1 and CDR2: SNHLY and FYNNEI. The CDR3 runs to 15 residues. Trimming removed 8 bases at V and 2 bases at J, with 15 bases between.

V usage is TRBV6-5 and J usage is TRBJ1-1; D unclear. Trimming stripped 2 bases from V and 10 bases from J, with 8 bases between. In germline, CDR1 is MNHEY, CDR2 SVGAGI. This CDR3 region has 11 residues. The CDR3, as DNA: TGTGCCAGCAGTTACGCGCGTGGAGCTTTCTTT. Protein sequence: CASSYARGAFF.

The CDR3 is CASRDLAGGPTGELFF. CDR3 in DNA: TGTGCCAGCAGGGACCTAGCGGGGGGGCCTACAGGGGAGCTGTTTTTT. The rearrangement links TRBV5-6 to TRBJ2-2, with 12 bases matching TRBD2. Germline-derived CDR1 and CDR2 are SGHDT and YYEEEE. Trimming at V came to 5 bases and at J to 8 bases, leaving 10 bases not matched to a gene. This CDR3 region has 16 residues.

J is TRBJ1-5 and V is TRBV4-1, with a tentative D call TRBD1 (5 bases). This CDR3 is 18 amino acids long. V was trimmed by 3 bases and J by 4 bases, leaving 22 bases between them. Germline lookup yields CDR1 MGHRA and CDR2 YSYEKL. The CDR3 DNA reads TGCGCCAGCAGCCAGGTTCACACCGGGACTGTAGGGAATCAGCCCCAGCATTTT. Its translation: CASSQVHTGTVGNQPQHF.

This chain uses TRBV4-3 with TRBJ1-1; D perhaps matches TRBD1 (5 bases). Trimming took 0 bases from V and 6 from J, leaving 20 bases between them. The CDR3 covers 17 residues. Per the germline V gene, CDR1 is LGHNA and CDR2 is YSLEER. Here the CDR3 reads CASSQDIMLGGVPEAFF. CDR3 DNA: TGCGCCAGCAGCCAAGATATAATGTTAGGAGGGGTCCCTGAAGCTTTCTTT.

J is TRBJ1-1 and V is TRBV4-1, with 7 bases that match TRBD1. The germline gives CDR1 MGHRA, CDR2 YSYEKL. Unmatched junction bases numbered 8, after V lost 4 bases and J lost 6 bases. There are 14 residues in the CDR3. The CDR3 loop reads CASSPWTGGSEAFF. CDR3 in DNA: TGCGCCAGCAGCCCGTGGACAGGAGGGTCTGAAGCTTTCTTT.

The rearrangement joins TRBV5-8 to TRBJ2-3; the match to TRBD2 covers 10 bases. Germline loops: CDR1 SGHTS, CDR2 YDEGEE. Trimming cost V 2 bases and J 4 bases; bases outside gene matches: 4. This CDR3 has 15 amino acids. DNA of the CDR3: TGTGCCAGCAGCTTTAGCGGGAGGTCCGCAGATACGCAGTATTTT. Translated: CASSFSGRSADTQYF.

The V gene is TRBV9, the J gene TRBJ2-2; 11 bases line up with TRBD2. Germline trimming cut 0 bases from V and 6 bases from J; bases unmatched to any gene: 4. CDR3 length equals 16 residues. Germline V lookup: CDR1 SGDLS, CDR2 YYNGEE. CDR3: CASSVGLAGMSGELFF. CDR3 nucleotides: TGTGCCAGCAGCGTAGGACTAGCGGGAATGTCCGGGGAGCTGTTTTTT.

This chain's CDR3 is CASSIGGTGVVDTQYF. For the CDR3, the DNA is TGTGCCAGTAGTATAGGAGGGACAGGGGTGGTAGATACGCAGTATTTT. The chain joins TRBV19 to TRBJ2-3; TRBD1 aligns across 10 bases. The CDR3 sequence is 16 residues long. Trimming cost V 1 base and J 5 bases; bases outside gene matches: 6. Germline V gene sequence: CDR1 LNHDA, CDR2 SQIVND (reference sequence).

The chain recombines TRBV6-1 with TRBJ1-1; 9 nucleotides agree with TRBD1. The CDR3 runs to 16 residues. CDR1 is MNHNS, CDR2 SASEGT, per germline. Unmatched junction bases numbered 7, after V lost 3 bases and J lost 2 bases. The chain's CDR3 is CASSEFVGQGNTEAFF. The DNA of the CDR3 is TGTGCCAGCAGTGAGTTTGTGGGACAGGGAAACACTGAAGCTTTCTTT.

The V gene is TRBV7-9, the J gene TRBJ1-2; D gene uncertain. V lost 0 bases to trimming and J lost 6 bases, with 17 bases between them. CDR1 is SEHNR and CDR2 is FQNEAQ in the germline V gene (reference sequence). This CDR3 comprises 16 residues. In nucleotides, the CDR3 is TGTGCCAGCAGCTTAGCGCAGAAGTATAAGGAGGATGGCTACACCTTC. Amino acid sequence: CASSLAQKYKEDGYTF.

The chain is built from TRBV5-1 and TRBJ2-1; 7 nucleotides align to TRBD1. CDR1 SGHRS and CDR2 YFSETQ come from the germline V gene. The CDR3 has 15 residues. J was trimmed by 0 bases and V by 2 bases; bases with no gene match: 2. As DNA, the CDR3 is TGCGCCAGCAGCTTAAACAGGGGCTCCTACAATGAGCAGTTCTTC. Amino acids: CASSLNRGSYNEQFF.

This chain uses TRBV5-1 with TRBJ1-2; D uncertain. Germline loops: CDR1 SGHRS, CDR2 YFSETQ. The CDR3 covers 15 residues. V lost 0 bases and J 4 bases, leaving 13 bases between the germline ends. The DNA for the CDR3 is TGCGCCAGCAGCTTGGAGAGGTCAGAAGTCTATGGCTACACCTTC. Translating it yields CASSLERSEVYGYTF.

V usage is TRBV27 and J usage is TRBJ1-2; weak D call: TRBD1 (5 bases). Germline assignment: CDR1 MNHEY and CDR2 SMNVEV (reference sequence). The CDR3 length is 13 residues. Trimming left V 6 bases short and J 6 bases short, with 14 bases between. The CDR3 loop reads CASSGAGRNGYTF. As DNA, the CDR3 is TGTGCCAGCAGCGGGGCGGGACGGAATGGCTACACCTTC.

The chain couples TRBV19 to TRBJ1-1, with D unclear. CDR1 and CDR2 from the germline V gene are LNHDA and SQIVND (reference sequence). The V end was cut by 0 bases, the J end by 6 bases, with 11 bases between. CDR3 length: 14 residues. CDR3 bases: TGTGCCAGTAGTATAGATTGGGAGCATGCTGAAGCTTTCTTT. It specifies CASSIDWEHAEAFF. Full variable domain (missing parts from reference TRBV19 and TRBJ1-1): DGGITQSPKYLFRKEGQNVTLSCEQNLNHDAMYWYRQDPGQGLRLIYYSQIVNDFQKGDIAEGYSVSREKKESFPLTVTSAQKNPTAFYLCASSIDWEHAEAFFGQGTRLTVV.

The chain carries TRBV7-8 and TRBJ1-1; TRBD1 is a possible D gene (5 bases). V lost 3 bases to trimming and J lost 2 bases, with 10 bases between them. The CDR3 is 14 residues long. The V gene's germline CDR1 is SGHVS and CDR2 FQNEAQ. CDR3 amino acids: CASSFHQGNTEAFF. The DNA of the CDR3 is TGTGCCAGCAGCTTCCACCAGGGTAACACTGAAGCTTTCTTT.

The CDR3 loop reads CSVSGNTEAFF. CDR3 in DNA: TGCAGTGTTTCGGGGAACACTGAAGCTTTCTTT. The chain couples TRBV20-1 to TRBJ1-1; D not resolved. Trimming stripped 7 bases from V and 1 base from J, with 7 bases between. This CDR3 region has 11 residues. Per germline, CDR1 DFQATT and CDR2 SNEGSKA (reference sequence).

The chain couples TRBV7-9 to TRBJ1-5; D is perhaps TRBD1 (5 bases). CDR3 length equals 17 residues. Trimming removed 5 bases at V and 4 bases at J, with 21 bases between. Germline V gene lookup returns CDR1 SEHNR and CDR2 FQNEAQ (reference sequence). CDR3 in DNA: TGTGCCAGCAGCCTACTGGGAGGGACCGGTGGAAATCAGCCCCAGCATTTT. Amino acid sequence: CASSLLGGTGGNQPQHF.

The rearrangement links TRBV7-9 to TRBJ1-5, with D maybe TRBD1 (5 bases). The CDR3 spans 13 residues. Looked up from germline, CDR1 is SEHNR and CDR2 is FQNEAQ (reference sequence). V shed 5 bases and J shed 4 bases, with 9 bases lying between them. This CDR3 reads CASSIKGNQPQHF. The CDR3 coding sequence is TGTGCCAGCAGCATAAAGGGGAATCAGCCCCAGCATTTT.

The CDR3 spells CASGPTAGDEQYF. The CDR3 nucleotides are TGTGCTAGTGGTCCGACGGCGGGCGACGAGCAGTACTTC. The chain joins TRBV12-5 to TRBJ2-7, with D perhaps TRBD2 (5 bases). CDR3 length: 13 amino acids. V was pared by 5 bases and J by 5 bases, with 13 bases between. Germline V gene sequence: CDR1 LGHNT, CDR2 FRNRAP.

The chain links TRBV19 to TRBJ1-1, with D maybe TRBD1 (6 bases). V was pared by 6 bases and J by 0 bases, with 23 bases between. The CDR3 contains 18 residues. Germline CDR1 LNHDA, CDR2 SQIVND (reference sequence). The CDR3 is CASSPSWGGAVVNTEAFF. The CDR3 nucleotides read TGTGCCAGTAGCCCGTCCTGGGGGGGGGCGGTCGTGAACACTGAAGCTTTCTTT.

This rearrangement joins TRBV30 to TRBJ1-1; the match to TRBD1 covers 7 bases. There are 15 residues in the CDR3. V dropped 2 bases and J dropped 9; count of bases not matched to a gene: 15. Per the germline V gene, CDR1 is GTSNPN and CDR2 is SVGIG (reference sequence). CDR3 in DNA: TGTGCCTGGAGTCCTTACGACAGGGACGAAGCCAAAGCTTTCTTT. This codes for CAWSPYDRDEAKAFF.

The V call is TRBV7-9, the J call TRBJ2-5, with TRBD2 matching 8 bases. This CDR3 is 13 amino acids long. Losses at the gene ends were 5 bases for V and 5 bases for J; bases not matched to a gene: 4. Germline lookup yields CDR1 SEHNR and CDR2 FQNEAQ (reference sequence). The CDR3 loop reads CASSRGRSETQYF. CDR3 in DNA: TGTGCCAGCAGCCGCGGGAGGTCGGAGACCCAGTACTTC.

The rearrangement links TRBV5-4 to TRBJ2-5; weak D call: TRBD2 (6 bases). Trimming cost V 3 bases and J 4 bases, with 13 bases left between them. Germline-derived CDR1 and CDR2 are SGHNT and YYREEE (reference sequence). The CDR3 extends over 14 amino acids. The CDR3 region is CASSSPGAGETQYF. DNA of the CDR3: TGTGCCAGCAGCTCCCCCGGAGCGGGAGAGACCCAGTACTTC.